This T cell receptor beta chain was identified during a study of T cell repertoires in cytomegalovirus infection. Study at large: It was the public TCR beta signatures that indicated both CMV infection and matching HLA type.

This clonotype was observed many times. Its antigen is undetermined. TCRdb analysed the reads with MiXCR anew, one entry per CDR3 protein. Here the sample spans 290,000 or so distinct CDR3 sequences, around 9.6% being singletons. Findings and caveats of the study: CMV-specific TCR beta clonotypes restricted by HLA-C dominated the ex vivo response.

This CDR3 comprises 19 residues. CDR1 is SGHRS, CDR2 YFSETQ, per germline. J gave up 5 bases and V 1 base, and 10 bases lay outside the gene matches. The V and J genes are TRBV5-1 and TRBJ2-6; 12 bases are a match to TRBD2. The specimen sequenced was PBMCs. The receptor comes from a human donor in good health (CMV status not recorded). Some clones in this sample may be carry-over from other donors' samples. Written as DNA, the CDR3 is TGCGCCAGCAGCTTGCAAGCTAGCGGGGGGGTCTCGAGGGCCAACGTCCTGACTTTC. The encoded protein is CASSLQASGGVSRANVLTF.